Below are 26 T cell receptor beta chains sequenced from a single sample in a study of T-cell reconstitution after alpha-beta-depleted transplantation in children. Unique molecular identifiers were incorporated into the prepared TCRbeta library. A single record per CDR3 protein comes from TCRdb applying MiXCR to the PCR reads. The data show hundreds of thousands of distinct CDR3 sequences, 13% seen once. The specimen comprised PBMCs, mostly from graft donor cells, sampled 360 days after TCRalphabeta/CD19-depleted stem cell transplant. Receptors were obtained from a male patient between 5 and 17 years old who had a stem cell transplant for acute myeloid leukemia, so the T cells may come from the graft donor.

The chain carries TRBV4-2 and TRBJ1-1, with a tentative D call TRBD1 (5 bases). The CDR3 runs to 14 residues. Between the trimmed V and J ends, which lost 5 bases and 3 bases, there was a span of 13 bases. The germline gives CDR1 LGHNA, CDR2 YNFKEQ. DNA for the CDR3: TGTGCCAGCAGCACCCGGGGCAGACACACTGAAGCTTTCTTT. This sequence encodes CASSTRGRHTEAFF.

This clonotype was counted many times. V is TRBV27 and J is TRBJ2-1; 7 nucleotides match TRBD2. The V segment lost 4 bases and the J segment 4 bases; nucleotides outside the gene matches: 22. CDR1 is MNHEY and CDR2 is SMNVEV in the germline V gene (reference sequence). CDR3 length equals 20 residues. In nucleotides, the CDR3 is TGTGCCAGCAGTTCCCTAGCGGTATCCCAAGCGGGGCCCGCTTACAATGAGCAGTTCTTC. Translation: CASSSLAVSQAGPAYNEQFF.

The V and J genes are TRBV20-1 and TRBJ2-7, with 8 positions matching TRBD2. This CDR3 contains 13 residues. Germline V gene sequence: CDR1 DFQATT, CDR2 SNEGSKA (reference sequence). V was clipped by 4 bases and J by 1 base; unmatched bases: 3. Here the CDR3 reads CSATREGSYEQYF. The CDR3 coding sequence is TGCAGTGCTACTCGGGAGGGGTCCTACGAGCAGTACTTC.

The chain links TRBV11-3 to TRBJ2-1; 9 nucleotides align to TRBD1. Trimming cost V 2 bases and J 7 bases; bases outside gene matches: 9. Germline-derived CDR1 and CDR2 are SGHNT and YENEEA. The length of the CDR3 is 16 residues. The CDR3 loop reads CASSLKYMTGGNEQFF. The DNA of the CDR3 is TGTGCCAGCAGCTTAAAGTACATGACAGGGGGGAATGAGCAGTTCTTC.

V gene TRBV30 combines with J gene TRBJ2-7; weak D call: TRBD1 (5 bases). This CDR3 comprises 12 residues. In germline, CDR1 is GTSNPN, CDR2 SVGIG (reference sequence). The V gene lost 5 bases and the J gene lost 5 bases, with 13 bases spanning the gap. For the CDR3, the DNA is TGTGCCTGGCGCGAGGTAGGGGACGAGCAGTACTTC. Protein: CAWREVGDEQYF.

The chain has TRBV20-1 and TRBJ2-3; no firm D call. The CDR3 has 15 amino acids. Germline V gene lookup returns CDR1 DFQATT and CDR2 SNEGSKA (reference sequence). V lost 0 bases and J 2 bases, leaving 12 bases between the germline ends. The CDR3 reads CSARDLRLPTDTQYF. CDR3 sequence (DNA): TGCAGTGCTAGAGATCTTCGGCTTCCCACAGATACGCAGTATTTT.

This clonotype occurred many times. The chain couples TRBV5-1 to TRBJ2-5; D might be TRBD1 or TRBD2, each matching 5 bases. CDR1 is SGHRS and CDR2 is YFSETQ in the germline V gene. The CDR3 runs 14 residues. Between the trimmed V and J ends, which lost 4 bases and 2 bases, there was a span of 12 bases. The CDR3 here is CASSPGTHQETQYF. In DNA, the CDR3 is TGCGCCAGCAGCCCTGGGACCCATCAAGAGACCCAGTACTTC.

The chain is built from TRBV6-5 and TRBJ1-1; 9 positions agree with TRBD1. V was pared by 4 bases and J by 2 bases, with 5 bases of the junction left unmatched. This CDR3 comprises 15 residues. Looked up from germline, CDR1 is MNHEY and CDR2 is SVGAGI. In nucleotides, the CDR3 is TGTGCCAGCAGTTGGGGGACAGGGCTCAACACTGAAGCTTTCTTT. This gives the protein CASSWGTGLNTEAFF.

This chain uses TRBV6-2 or TRBV6-3 with TRBJ2-1, with TRBD2 matching 12 bases. V trimming: 2 bases; J trimming: 7 bases; junction bases outside the gene matches: 3. Germline lookup yields CDR1 MNHEY and CDR2 SVGEGT. The CDR3 is 15 amino acids. CDR3 amino acids: CASSYRGLAGNEQFF. CDR3 DNA: TGTGCCAGCAGTTACCGCGGACTAGCGGGGAATGAGCAGTTCTTC.

The J gene is TRBJ2-1, the V gene TRBV12-3 or TRBV12-4; D is uncertain. The CDR3 extends over 17 amino acids. V gave up 1 base and J gave up 9 bases, with 22 bases separating them. CDR3 region: CASSLDSMGYRLGEQFF. The DNA of the CDR3 is TGTGCCAGCAGTTTAGATTCGATGGGCTATCGGTTAGGTGAGCAGTTCTTC.

This sequence joins TRBV4-1 and TRBJ1-6, with D unclear. The CDR3 sequence is 15 residues long. V was cut by 5 bases and J by 8 bases, with 16 bases left in between. Germline loops: CDR1 MGHRA, CDR2 YSYEKL. The CDR3 protein is CASSYDGRLDSPLHF. CDR3 bases: TGCGCCAGCAGCTACGACGGGCGTCTGGATTCACCCCTCCACTTT.

In its sample, this clonotype was seen a few times. V and J are TRBV29-1 and TRBJ2-5; 10 nucleotides line up with TRBD2. The germline CDR1 and CDR2 sequences are SQVTM and ANQGSEA. The CDR3 has 14 amino acids. The trim removed 5 bases at V and 4 bases at J, leaving 7 bases unmatched. The CDR3 loop reads CSVWRASGRETQYF. The CDR3 DNA reads TGCAGCGTTTGGAGGGCTAGCGGGAGAGAGACCCAGTACTTC.

This clonotype was seen repeatedly, ten times or more. The genes are TRBV6-5 and TRBJ1-3; D gene uncertain. Germline V CDR1 and CDR2: MNHEY, SVGAGI. The CDR3 has 13 residues. V was cut by 5 bases and J by 3 bases, with 8 bases left in between. CDR3: CASSPEVGNTIYF. CDR3 in DNA: TGTGCCAGCAGTCCCGAGGTTGGAAACACCATATATTTT.

This chain uses TRBV6-5 with TRBJ2-2; the D gene is possibly TRBD2 (5 bases). Looked up from germline, CDR1 is MNHEY and CDR2 is SVGAGI. Trimming took off 2 bases at V and 4 bases at J, with 11 bases between the two ends. There are 15 residues in the CDR3. In DNA, the CDR3 is TGTGCCAGCAGTTACCGAGCGGTTCTCACCGGGGAGCTGTTTTTT. Residues: CASSYRAVLTGELFF.

The rearrangement links TRBV29-1 to TRBJ2-1; unclear D gene. Germline loops: CDR1 SQVTM, CDR2 ANQGSEA. The V gene lost 7 bases and the J gene lost 6 bases, with 10 bases spanning the gap. This CDR3 contains 11 residues. DNA of the CDR3: TGCAGCGAGGGTCTTTCCAATGAGCAGTTCTTC. It encodes CSEGLSNEQFF.

This clonotype was recorded a few times. This rearrangement joins TRBV28 to TRBJ2-7, with unresolved D. Trimming left V 2 bases short and J 2 bases short, with 13 bases between. CDR1 and CDR2 from the germline V gene are MDHEN and SYDVKM. The CDR3 spans 15 residues. The CDR3, as DNA: TGTGCCAGCAGTTTAACCCGGACGTCCCCCTACGAGCAGTACTTC. Translation gives CASSLTRTSPYEQYF.

CDR3: CSVEDPKAGNTIYF. The CDR3 DNA reads as TGCAGCGTTGAAGATCCGAAAGCTGGAAACACCATATATTTT. The chain links TRBV29-1 to TRBJ1-3; D gene unclear. The CDR3 sequence is 14 residues long. Germline V gene lookup returns CDR1 SQVTM and CDR2 ANQGSEA. V was pared by 0 bases and J by 2 bases, with 8 bases between. Using reference TRBV29-1 and TRBJ1-3 for the parts outside the CDR3, the full variable domain is SAVISQKPSRDICQRGTSLTIQCQVDSQVTMMFWYRQQPGQSLTLIATANQGSEATYESGFVIDKFPISRPNLTFSTLTVSNMSPEDSSIYLCSVEDPKAGNTIYFGEGSWLTVV.

In its sample, this clonotype was seen a few times. The rearrangement joins TRBV11-1 to TRBJ2-3; 8 bases agree with TRBD1. The ends lost 5 bases at V and 1 base at J; junction bases unmatched: 8. Germline V CDR1 and CDR2: SGHAT, FQDESV (reference sequence). The CDR3 contains 16 residues. The CDR3, as DNA: TGTGCCAGCAGCCGACAGGGGTTTGGGGGCACAGATACGCAGTATTTT. It codes for CASSRQGFGGTDTQYF.

Many counts were recorded for this clonotype. The chain couples TRBV25-1 to TRBJ2-7; D is perhaps TRBD1 or TRBD2 (6 bases each). CDR1 and CDR2 from the germline V gene are MGHDK and SYGVNS. The CDR3 spans 18 residues. V was trimmed by 5 bases and J by 3 bases, leaving 26 bases between them. The CDR3 protein is CASSPRRGVQTRFYEQYF. The CDR3 region has the DNA TGTGCCAGCAGTCCACGAAGGGGGGTGCAGACCAGATTCTACGAGCAGTACTTC.

In this sample, this clonotype turned up a few times. V usage is TRBV7-2 and J usage is TRBJ2-2, with D perhaps matching TRBD1 or TRBD2 (6 bases each). Trimming took 1 base from V and 6 from J, leaving 9 bases between them. Per germline, CDR1 SGHTA and CDR2 FQGNSA. CDR3 length: 14 amino acids. The CDR3 loop reads CASSLGRGSGELFF. As DNA, the CDR3 is TGTGCCAGCAGCTTAGGGAGGGGGTCCGGGGAGCTGTTTTTT.

The chain recombines TRBV5-1 with TRBJ2-5; 8 bases agree with TRBD1. There are 20 residues in the CDR3. The germline gives CDR1 SGHRS, CDR2 YFSETQ. The trim removed 3 bases at V and 2 bases at J, leaving 21 bases unmatched. The CDR3 bases are TGCGCCAGCAGCTCCTCCGGACAGGGCGGATCGAATGCTTGGCAAGAGACCCAGTACTTC. It encodes CASSSSGQGGSNAWQETQYF.

At least ten counts were recorded for this clonotype. The V gene is TRBV5-6, the J gene TRBJ2-5; TRBD1 aligns across 9 bases. The CDR3 has 15 amino acids. V lost 0 bases and J lost 4; bases outside the gene matches: 4. Germline V CDR1 and CDR2: SGHDT, YYEEEE. This CDR3 reads CASSLGGQGTETQYF. The DNA of the CDR3 is TGTGCCAGCAGCTTGGGGGGACAGGGCACAGAGACCCAGTACTTC.

This sequence joins TRBV15 and TRBJ2-1, with a tentative D call TRBD1 (6 bases). This CDR3 has 14 residues. CDR1 is LNHNV, CDR2 YYDKDF, per germline (reference sequence). V gave up 3 bases and J gave up 14 bases, with 20 bases separating them. The CDR3 DNA sequence: TGTGCCACCAGCAGCCCACGAAAAGGGGGACACGAGTTCTTC. As protein: CATSSPRKGGHEFF.

CDR3 in DNA: TGTGCTAGTGGTTTCTTGGGTTCGGAGACCCAGTACTTC. Translating it yields CASGFLGSETQYF. This sequence joins TRBV12-5 and TRBJ2-5; D is unresolved. The V end was cut by 3 bases, the J end by 5 bases, with 10 bases between. This CDR3 contains 13 residues. Germline V gives CDR1 LGHNT, CDR2 FRNRAP.

The rearrangement uses TRBV5-1 and TRBJ1-1; 10 bases agree with TRBD1. V was clipped by 3 bases and J by 4 bases; unmatched bases: 3. Germline CDR1 SGHRS, CDR2 YFSETQ. The length of the CDR3 is 14 residues. The CDR3 region has the DNA TGCGCCAGCAGCTCCGGGACAGGGGCCACTGAAGCTTTCTTT. Translating gives CASSSGTGATEAFF.

This clonotype appeared a few times. The V call is TRBV20-1, the J call TRBJ2-7, with 7 bases that match TRBD1. The trim removed 1 base at V and 7 bases at J, leaving 13 bases unmatched. Germline V gene data show CDR1 as DFQATT and CDR2 as SNEGSKA (reference sequence). CDR3 size: 15 residues. CDR3 protein: CSARASGTDEGEQYF. CDR3 sequence (DNA): TGCAGTGCTAGAGCATCCGGGACAGACGAGGGAGAGCAGTACTTC.